The clone carrying this T cell receptor (beta chain) was seen ten or more times. MiXCR, applied by TCRdb to the 5' RACE reads, yields one record per CDR3 protein. The repertoire holds 53,000 or so distinct CDR3 sequences, with approximately 23% as singletons. The specimen was tumor-infiltrating naive CD4+ T cells sorted from the breast tumor. Subset specified: naive CD4+ T cells, CD4+CD45RA+CD25-. This sequence was found in a female donor with breast cancer.

The CDR3 here is CASSQEPVPTNIQYF. As DNA, the CDR3 is TGTGCCAGCAGCCAAGAACCGGTCCCCACCAACATTCAGTACTTC. The V gene is TRBV4-2, the J gene TRBJ2-4; D is unresolved. V was clipped by 0 bases and J by 7 bases, with 13 bases between them. Germline-derived CDR1 and CDR2 are LGHNA and YNFKEQ. The CDR3 is 15 amino acids.